This T cell receptor beta chain was recovered during a study of T cell responses to AZD1222 COVID-19 vaccine. The V and J ends lost 2 bases and 0 bases respectively, with 8 bases between them. CDR1 is MNHEY, CDR2 SVGEGT, per germline. The CDR3 spans 14 residues. Produced via immunoSEQ multiplex PCR; TCRdb's table is partial and in-frame only. The top ten clones hold 4% to 5.5% of a sample with about 130,000 clones, roughly 88% of them seen once. The sample here was peripheral blood, taken on day 0 of MenACWY control vaccination. The rearrangement joins TRBV6-2 or TRBV6-3 to TRBJ2-7; no clear D gene. This clonotype originated in an adult in good health. The CDR3 reads CASSYAHSSYEQYV. CDR3 sequence (DNA): TGTGCCAGCAGTTACGCACATAGCTCCTACGAGCAGTACGTC.